This T cell receptor beta chain was recorded in a study of Ad26.COV2.S vaccination and SARS-CoV-2 variants. Here immunoSEQ multiplex PCR was the method, and the copy in TCRdb shows in-frame clones only, minus some. This table has just over 350,000 clones, roughly nine tenths appearing once. The source of this sequence is a human donor who had recovered from COVID-19. The specimen comprised peripheral blood, sampled after recovery from COVID-19.

The CDR3 DNA reads as TGTGCCAGCAGCGTACAGGGGACTCAAGAGACCCAGTACTTC. It translates to CASSVQGTQETQYF. This sequence joins TRBV2 and TRBJ2-5, with D possibly matching TRBD1 (7 bases). The CDR3 has 14 residues. The V gene's germline CDR1 is SNHLY and CDR2 FYNNEI. Trimming shortened V by 6 bases and J by 2 bases, and 13 bases separated the two germline ends.